The 25 T cell receptor beta chains below come from one sample, sequenced in a study of T cell responses to AZD1222 COVID-19 vaccine. Repertoires were generated with immunoSEQ multiplex PCR, while TCRdb's copy carries only in-frame clones and drops some. The sample records 150,000 or so clones, approximately 90% being singletons. The sample consisted of peripheral blood, taken 28 days after the second dose of the MenACWY control vaccine. These receptors originate from an adult who received the MenACWY meningococcal vaccine as a control.

The chain combines TRBV5-6 with TRBJ1-4; possible D gene TRBD1, 5 bases. CDR1 and CDR2 from the germline V gene are SGHDT and YYEEEE. V lost 6 bases and J 3 bases, leaving 12 bases between the germline ends. The CDR3 has 14 residues. CDR3 in amino acids: CASTAGLANEKLFF. The CDR3 nucleotides read TGTGCCAGCACCGCGGGGCTTGCTAATGAAAAACTGTTTTTT.

The chain is built from TRBV5-1 and TRBJ2-7, with no clear D. This CDR3 is 12 amino acids long. V was clipped by 4 bases and J by 7 bases, with 12 bases between them. The germline V gene has CDR1 SGHRS and CDR2 YFSETQ. The chain's CDR3 is CASSSALGEQYF. The CDR3 nucleotides read TGCGCCAGCAGCAGCGCCTTGGGGGAGCAGTACTTC.

The chain links TRBV6-1 to TRBJ2-5; unclear D gene. V shed 1 base and J shed 5 bases, with 11 bases lying between them. CDR1 is MNHNS, CDR2 SASEGT, per germline. This CDR3 contains 14 residues. The CDR3 loop is CASSEVGRSETQYF. CDR3 DNA: TGTGCCAGCAGTGAAGTGGGCAGATCGGAGACCCAGTACTTC.

This sequence joins TRBV6-5 and TRBJ2-7; 8 bases are shared with TRBD1. Germline CDR1 is MNHEY and CDR2 is SVGAGI. The CDR3 is 15 residues long. Trimming cost V 6 bases and J 4 bases; bases outside gene matches: 11. CDR3 region: CASRQDRGWSYEQYF. The CDR3 coding sequence is TGTGCCAGCAGACAAGACAGGGGTTGGTCGTACGAGCAGTACTTC.

The rearrangement uses TRBV10-3 and TRBJ1-1; TRBD1 matches 7 bases. The CDR3 length is 13 residues. J lost 8 bases, V lost 7 bases, and 10 bases had no gene match. Germline CDR1 is ENHRY and CDR2 is SYGVKD. The CDR3 loop is CAITPRDSREAFF. In nucleotides, the CDR3 is TGTGCCATCACACCCCGGGACAGTAGGGAAGCTTTCTTT.

The gene calls are TRBV6-5 and TRBJ2-7, with D unresolved. CDR3 length: 14 residues. Per the germline V gene, CDR1 is MNHEY and CDR2 is SVGAGI. Trimming took off 0 bases at V and 7 bases at J, with 13 bases between the two ends. The CDR3 sequence is CASSYSFPSSEQYF. CDR3 nucleotides: TGTGCCAGCAGTTACTCCTTTCCCTCCTCGGAGCAGTACTTC.

With regard to this clone: The same CDR3 can be traced to other DNA sequences in this sample. The J gene is TRBJ1-1, the V gene TRBV7-2; no definite D call. The length of the CDR3 is 13 residues. The V end was cut by 5 bases, the J end by 0 bases, with 7 bases between. Germline lookup yields CDR1 SGHTA and CDR2 FQGNSA. The CDR3 loop is CASSPHMNTEAFF. As DNA, the CDR3 is TGTGCCAGCAGCCCGCACATGAACACTGAAGCTTTCTTT. The whole variable domain, remainder taken from reference TRBV7-2 and TRBJ1-1, is GAGVSQSPSNKVTEKGKDVELRCDPISGHTALYWYRQSLGQGLEFLIYFQGNSAPDKSGLPSDRFSAERTGGSVSTLTIQRTQQEDSAVYLCASSPHMNTEAFFGQGTRLTVV.

This chain joins TRBV19 and TRBJ1-2; a possible D gene is TRBD1 (6 bases). The V gene lost 7 bases and the J gene lost 7 bases, with 22 bases spanning the gap. The CDR3 is made up of 15 amino acids. Germline assignment: CDR1 LNHDA and CDR2 SQIVND (reference sequence). The CDR3: CASTDHAAGASGYTF. The CDR3 coding sequence is TGTGCCAGTACCGATCACGCGGCAGGGGCATCTGGCTACACCTTC.

V gene TRBV29-1 combines with J gene TRBJ2-7; unclear D gene. Germline assignment: CDR1 SQVTM and CDR2 ANQGSEA. CDR3 length equals 13 residues. Deletions cut 7 bases from V and 1 base from J, with 14 bases between. The DNA of the CDR3 is TGCAGCGCCACCAGGACGCAGTCCTACGAGCAGTACTTC. As protein: CSATRTQSYEQYF.

The V and J genes are TRBV7-2 and TRBJ2-7; possible D gene TRBD2, 8 bases. This CDR3 has 15 amino acids. V gave up 5 bases and J gave up 7 bases, with 21 bases separating them. From germline, CDR1 is SGHTA and CDR2 FQGNSA. The CDR3 here is CASSTRQGSGGEQYF. In DNA form, the CDR3 reads TGTGCCAGCAGCACCCGACAGGGCTCGGGAGGGGAGCAGTACTTC.

The chain recombines TRBV5-1 with TRBJ2-6; weak D call: TRBD2 (5 bases). Germline V CDR1 and CDR2: SGHRS, YFSETQ. The CDR3 is made up of 17 amino acids. The V end was cut by 2 bases, the J end by 0 bases, with 12 bases between. CDR3 DNA sequence: TGCGCCAGCAGCTTATGGACGGGAAGCTCTGGGGCCAACGTCCTGACTTTC. Translating gives CASSLWTGSSGANVLTF.

The chain combines TRBV28 with TRBJ2-7, with 11 bases fitting TRBD1. Germline-derived CDR1 and CDR2 are MDHEN and SYDVKM. The CDR3 length is 14 residues. Trimming cost V 6 bases and J 3 bases; bases outside gene matches: 4. The CDR3 DNA follows: TGTGCCAGCAGGGGGACAGGGGGTAACTACGAGCAGTACTTC. It encodes CASRGTGGNYEQYF.

Comment on this clone: Additional DNA sequences in this sample encode the identical CDR3. The chain is built from TRBV9 and TRBJ1-1, with D possibly matching TRBD1 (5 bases). The CDR3 has 14 amino acids. The V and J ends lost 3 bases and 5 bases respectively, with 14 bases between them. Germline V gene data show CDR1 as SGDLS and CDR2 as YYNGEE. In nucleotides, the CDR3 is TGTGCCAGCAGCGGTTCCGGGGGTGGGACTGAAGCTTTCTTT. As protein: CASSGSGGGTEAFF.

This rearrangement joins TRBV28 to TRBJ2-7; maybe TRBD2 (6 bases). This CDR3 contains 14 residues. Germline lookup yields CDR1 MDHEN and CDR2 SYDVKM. V shed 6 bases and J shed 0 bases, with 12 bases lying between them. The CDR3 spells CASSLDGSSYEQYF. In DNA, the CDR3 is TGTGCCAGCAGCTTGGACGGGAGCTCCTACGAGCAGTACTTC.

This chain connects TRBV6-5 to TRBJ2-1, with unresolved D. The germline gives CDR1 MNHEY, CDR2 SVGAGI. The CDR3 consists of 14 residues. V lost 5 bases to trimming and J lost 6 bases, with 14 bases between them. Written as DNA, the CDR3 is TGTGCCAGCAGTACTAACCCACACCTCAATGAGCAGTTCTTC. It translates to CASSTNPHLNEQFF.

This clone was detected once. This chain connects TRBV7-2 to TRBJ2-3; 8 bases are a match to TRBD2. Germline CDR1 reads SGHTA; CDR2 reads FQGNSA. CDR3 size: 16 residues. The junction had 11 bases not matched to a gene; V was cut back by 7 bases and J by 2 bases. CDR3 DNA sequence: TGTGCCAGCATGCCAAAGCGGGAGTTTCCCACAGATACGCAGTATTTT. Its protein product is CASMPKREFPTDTQYF. The full variable domain, in which reference TRBV7-2 and TRBJ2-3 provide the parts outside the CDR3, is GAGVSQSPSNKVTEKGKDVELRCDPISGHTALYWYRQSLGQGLEFLIYFQGNSAPDKSGLPSDRFSAERTGGSVSTLTIQRTQQEDSAVYLCASMPKREFPTDTQYFGPGTRLTVL.

The chain links TRBV5-6 to TRBJ2-1; D gene unclear. V was shortened by 1 base and J by 8 bases, with 4 bases between the two germline ends. CDR1 is SGHDT, CDR2 YYEEEE, per germline. CDR3 length equals 11 residues. The CDR3 DNA reads as TGTGCCAGCAGCTTGTCCTATGAGCAGTTCTTC. It specifies CASSLSYEQFF.

The gene calls are TRBV7-9 and TRBJ2-7; D not certain. Germline assignment: CDR1 SEHNR and CDR2 FQNEAQ (reference sequence). The CDR3 extends over 14 amino acids. Trimming took off 1 base at V and 3 bases at J, with 10 bases between the two ends. CDR3 DNA sequence: TGTGCCAGCAGCTTAGATCCAGCATACTACGAGCAGTACTTC. Its protein product is CASSLDPAYYEQYF.

This chain connects TRBV5-4 to TRBJ2-2; no reliable D call. Germline values: CDR1 SGHNT, CDR2 YYREEE (reference sequence). The CDR3 is made up of 14 amino acids. The V and J ends lost 4 bases and 4 bases respectively, with 11 bases between them. The CDR3 coding sequence is TGTGCCAGCAGCCCGCATCAGTTCACCGGGGAGCTGTTTTTT. Amino acid sequence: CASSPHQFTGELFF.

The rearrangement uses TRBV28 and TRBJ1-1, with 10 bases aligning to TRBD1. The germline V gene has CDR1 MDHEN and CDR2 SYDVKM. The trim removed 6 bases at V and 0 bases at J, leaving 13 bases unmatched. The CDR3 extends over 18 amino acids. CDR3 residues: CASSQPGTGEALNTEAFF. The CDR3 DNA is TGTGCCAGCAGCCAACCCGGGACAGGGGAAGCGTTGAACACTGAAGCTTTCTTT.

The CDR3 here is CASRLTGGGNQPQHF. The CDR3 DNA follows: TGTGCCAGCAGACTGACAGGGGGTGGCAATCAGCCCCAGCATTTT. V usage is TRBV28 and J usage is TRBJ1-5; 9 bases agree with TRBD1. The CDR3 covers 15 residues. Germline V CDR1 and CDR2: MDHEN, SYDVKM. V lost 6 bases, J lost 2 bases, and 5 bases stayed unmatched.

This chain connects TRBV10-3 to TRBJ1-1; D is ambiguous. Germline values: CDR1 ENHRY, CDR2 SYGVKD. The ends were cut back, 3 bases at V and 1 base at J, with 9 bases in the middle. CDR3 length: 14 residues. The CDR3 DNA reads as TGTGCCATCAGTGATAGGGCGAGGAACACTGAAGCTTTCTTT. Translation: CAISDRARNTEAFF.

V and J are TRBV7-9 and TRBJ2-5; 7 bases agree with TRBD1. The CDR3 runs to 16 residues. J gave up 5 bases and V 5 bases, and 14 bases lay outside the gene matches. The germline gives CDR1 SEHNR, CDR2 FQNEAQ (reference sequence). The CDR3 here is CASSIQDRAGRETQYF. The CDR3 DNA sequence: TGTGCCAGCAGCATCCAAGACAGGGCAGGACGTGAGACCCAGTACTTC.

V and J are TRBV5-1 and TRBJ2-1; D uncertain. Trimming removed 0 bases at V and 6 bases at J, with 16 bases between. The CDR3 covers 16 residues. Germline lookup yields CDR1 SGHRS and CDR2 YFSETQ. CDR3 residues: CASSLGAGPDTNEQFF. CDR3 in DNA: TGCGCCAGCAGCTTGGGAGCCGGCCCGGATACCAATGAGCAGTTCTTC. Looking up the rest from reference TRBV5-1 and TRBJ2-1 gives the full variable domain: KAGVTQTPRYLIKTRGQQVTLSCSPISGHRSVSWYQQTPGQGLQFLFEYFSETQRNKGNFPGRFSGRQFSNSRSEMNVSTLELGDSALYLCASSLGAGPDTNEQFFGPGTRLTVL.

This rearrangement joins TRBV27 to TRBJ2-2; no clear D gene. V lost 2 bases and J lost 7, with 8 bases in between. In germline, CDR1 is MNHEY, CDR2 SMNVEV (reference sequence). The CDR3 totals 13 residues. For the CDR3, the DNA is TGTGCCAGCAGTTTACCGGTGGTCGGGGAGCTGTTTTTT. It encodes CASSLPVVGELFF.